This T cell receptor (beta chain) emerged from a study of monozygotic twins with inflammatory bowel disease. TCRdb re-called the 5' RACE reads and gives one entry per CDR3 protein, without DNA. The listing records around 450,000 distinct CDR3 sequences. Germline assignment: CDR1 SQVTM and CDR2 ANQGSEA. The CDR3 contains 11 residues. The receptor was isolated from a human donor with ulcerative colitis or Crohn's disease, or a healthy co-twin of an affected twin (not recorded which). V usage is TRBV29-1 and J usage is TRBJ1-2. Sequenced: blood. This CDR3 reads CSVEVNYGYTF.